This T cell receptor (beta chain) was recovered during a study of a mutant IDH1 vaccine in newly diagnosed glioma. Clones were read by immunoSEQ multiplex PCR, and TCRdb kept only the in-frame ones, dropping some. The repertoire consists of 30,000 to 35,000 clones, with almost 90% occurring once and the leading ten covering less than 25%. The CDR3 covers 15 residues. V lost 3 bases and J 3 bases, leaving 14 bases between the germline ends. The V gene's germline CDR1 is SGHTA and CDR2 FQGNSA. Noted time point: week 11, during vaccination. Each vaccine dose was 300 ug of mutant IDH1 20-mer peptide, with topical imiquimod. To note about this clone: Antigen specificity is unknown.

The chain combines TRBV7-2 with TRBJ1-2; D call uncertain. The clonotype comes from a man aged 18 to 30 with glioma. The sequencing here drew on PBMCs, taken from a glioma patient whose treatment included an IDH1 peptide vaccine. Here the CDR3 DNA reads TGTGCCAGCAGCTTCTCCAAAGCTGGGGACTATGGCTACACCTTC. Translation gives CASSFSKAGDYGYTF.